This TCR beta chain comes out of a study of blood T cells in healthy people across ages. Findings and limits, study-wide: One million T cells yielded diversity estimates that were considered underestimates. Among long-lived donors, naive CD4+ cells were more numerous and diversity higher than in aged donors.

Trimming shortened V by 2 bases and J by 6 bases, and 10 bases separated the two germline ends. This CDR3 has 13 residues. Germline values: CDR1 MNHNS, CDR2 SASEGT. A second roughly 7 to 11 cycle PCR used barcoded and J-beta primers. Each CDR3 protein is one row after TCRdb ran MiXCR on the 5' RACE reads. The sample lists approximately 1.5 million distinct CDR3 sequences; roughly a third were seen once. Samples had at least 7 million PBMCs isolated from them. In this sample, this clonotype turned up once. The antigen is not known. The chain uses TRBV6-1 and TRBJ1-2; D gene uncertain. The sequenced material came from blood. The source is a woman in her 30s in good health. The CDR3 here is CASSESERDGYTF. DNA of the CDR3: TGTGCCAGCAGTGAATCAGAGAGGGATGGCTACACCTTC.